This TCR beta chain was retrieved from a study of CD8 T cells in ankylosing spondylitis. TCRdb analysed the 5' RACE reads with MiXCR anew, one entry per CDR3 protein. The sample contains roughly 700,000 distinct CDR3 sequences, 15% to 20% of which appear only once. As concerns this clonotype: Its target is unknown.

The germline CDR1 and CDR2 sequences are LGHDT and YNNKEL (reference sequence). The CDR3 length is 19 residues. Trimming took off 4 bases at V and 0 bases at J, with 19 bases between the two ends. The study, taken as a whole, reports: Earlier authors reported some of these motif variants in reactive arthritis synovial fluid and blood. Made up of about eight highly homologous variants, a TCR beta motif appeared characteristic of ankylosing spondylitis blood.

The receptor comes from a male donor with ankylosing spondylitis. V and J are TRBV3-1 and TRBJ1-6, with D tentatively TRBD1 (5 bases). What was sequenced was blood, either unsorted or a sorted T cell fraction (not recorded which). CDR3 nucleotide sequence: TGTGCCAGCAGCCCGGGAGAGGGGACCCCCAGCTCCTATAATTCACCCCTCCACTTT. As protein: CASSPGEGTPSSYNSPLHF.